The sequence of this T cell receptor beta chain was determined in a study of shared clonotypes between healthy human individuals. Profiled with immunoSEQ multiplex PCR; TCRdb holds only in-frame clones, not every one. This sample yields 2,500,000 or so clones, of which around nine tenths are seen a single time; around 0.14% belongs to the top ten. The CDR3 is made up of 14 amino acids. V shed 4 bases, J shed 4 bases, and the junction held 4 bases outside the gene matches. CDR1 is SGHAT, CDR2 FQNNGV, per germline. The sample taken for sequencing was naive CD4+ T cells sorted from blood. Noted subset: CD45RA+ positively selected. This clonotype was obtained from a man aged 18 to 35 in good health. V and J are TRBV11-2 and TRBJ2-1; 7 bases line up with TRBD2. The CDR3 coding sequence is TGTGCCAGCAGCTGGGGCGGGGGATACAATGAGCAGTTCTTC. As protein: CASSWGGGYNEQFF. Full variable domain (outside the CDR3, taken from reference TRBV11-2 and TRBJ2-1): EAGVAQSPRYKIIEKRQSVAFWCNPISGHATLYWYQQILGQGPKLLIQFQNNGVVDDSQLPKDRFSAERLKGVDSTLKIQPAKLEDSAVYLCASSWGGGYNEQFFGPGTRLTVL.